The 32 T cell receptor beta chains below come from one sample, sequenced in a study of blood T cell repertoires in COVID-19. The data were produced by immunoSEQ multiplex PCR, yet TCRdb's version contains in-frame clones alone and is incomplete. The sample lists 150,000 to 200,000 clones, roughly nine tenths seen once, with about a fifth in the top ten. Material for sequencing was peripheral blood. These receptors were taken from a man aged 55 to 70 with active or convalescent COVID-19.

The chain is built from TRBV11-2 and TRBJ1-2, with 9 bases lining up with TRBD1. Germline V lookup: CDR1 SGHAT, CDR2 FQNNGV. V shed 0 bases and J 4 bases; nucleotides not matched to a gene: 6. CDR3 size: 16 residues. The CDR3 DNA reads TGTGCCAGCAGCTTAGATCAACCGGGACAGGGCTATGGCTACACCTTC. Translating gives CASSLDQPGQGYGYTF.

CDR3 DNA sequence: TGTGCCAGCAGCGTAGACCCACAGGGCCGTCCCTACGAGCAGTACTTC. The encoded protein is CASSVDPQGRPYEQYF. The chain recombines TRBV9 with TRBJ2-7, with D possibly being TRBD1 (6 bases). V lost 0 bases and J 2 bases, leaving 15 bases between the germline ends. CDR3 length: 16 amino acids. Germline V gene sequence: CDR1 SGDLS, CDR2 YYNGEE.

This clone was seen once. J is TRBJ2-1 and V is TRBV5-4, with 7 nucleotides matching TRBD1. V shed 3 bases and J 9 bases; nucleotides not matched to a gene: 9. There are 14 residues in the CDR3. Germline V gene data show CDR1 as SGHNT and CDR2 as YYREEE (reference sequence). In nucleotides, the CDR3 is TGTGCCAGCAGCTCCAACAGGGGTGGAAGTGAGCAGTTCTTC. Its translation is CASSSNRGGSEQFF.

This sequence joins TRBV24-1 and TRBJ1-2; D call uncertain. The CDR3 extends over 13 amino acids. Trimming removed 5 bases from V and 5 bases from J, with 11 bases in between. Germline CDR1 and CDR2: KGHDR and SFDVKD. The CDR3 sequence is CATSGGRGYGYTF. The CDR3 nucleotides are TGTGCCACCAGTGGAGGCAGAGGGTATGGCTACACCTTC.

A word on this clone: Germline is not matched at one junction end, which may reflect a read error. The chain couples TRBV20-1 to TRBJ2-7; 12 nucleotides agree with TRBD2. CDR1 DFQATT and CDR2 SNEGSKA come from the germline V gene (reference sequence). The CDR3 runs to 11 residues. As DNA, the CDR3 is TGCAGTGCTAGAGGGACTAGCGGGGAGGGTTTC. It encodes CSARGTSGEGF.

The rearrangement uses TRBV7-6 and TRBJ2-3; possibly TRBD2 for D (7 bases). Trimming took 5 bases from V and 0 from J, leaving 15 bases between them. Germline CDR1 is SGHVS and CDR2 is FNYEAQ. The CDR3 length is 16 residues. The CDR3 reads CASSIGGGGSTDTQYF. In DNA form, the CDR3 reads TGTGCCAGCAGCATAGGGGGGGGAGGAAGCACAGATACGCAGTATTTT.

The CDR3 is CASRPRTAGDYGYTF. The CDR3 DNA follows: TGTGCCAGCAGACCTCGGACAGCTGGGGACTATGGCTACACCTTC. V gene TRBV6-5 combines with J gene TRBJ1-2; weak D call: TRBD1 (6 bases). The CDR3 spans 15 residues. Germline CDR1 and CDR2: MNHEY and SVGAGI. Trimming stripped 6 bases from V and 3 bases from J, with 17 bases between.

The V and J genes are TRBV6-5 and TRBJ1-2; maybe TRBD1 (5 bases). Germline V lookup: CDR1 MNHEY, CDR2 SVGAGI. This CDR3 is 16 amino acids long. V lost 0 bases to trimming and J lost 6 bases, with 17 bases between them. This CDR3 reads CASSYSLTAPFDGYTF. DNA of the CDR3: TGTGCCAGCAGTTACTCCTTGACAGCTCCTTTCGATGGCTACACCTTC.

This chain joins TRBV19 and TRBJ2-7, with a weak D call TRBD1 (6 bases). V was clipped by 7 bases and J by 6 bases, with 10 bases between them. This CDR3 region has 11 residues. Germline V gives CDR1 LNHDA, CDR2 SQIVND (reference sequence). CDR3 sequence: CASTDRTEQYF. The CDR3 DNA sequence: TGTGCCAGTACCGACAGGACCGAGCAGTACTTC.

The rearrangement joins TRBV25-1 to TRBJ1-2; unclear D gene. V was cut by 5 bases and J by 3 bases, with 13 bases left in between. The CDR3 is made up of 14 amino acids. Germline loops: CDR1 MGHDK, CDR2 SYGVNS. The DNA of the CDR3 is TGTGCCAGCAGTCCCCCAGGCACTTACTATGGCTACACCTTC. Translating it yields CASSPPGTYYGYTF.

The chain recombines TRBV6-5 with TRBJ2-7; possibly TRBD1 for D (5 bases). CDR3 length: 12 residues. Germline V CDR1 and CDR2: MNHEY, SVGAGI. With 5 bases removed from V and 2 bases from J, the gap between germline ends came to 7 bases. The chain's CDR3 is CASSTDTYEQYF. For the CDR3, the DNA is TGTGCCAGCAGTACGGACACCTACGAGCAGTACTTC.

The chain couples TRBV6-5 to TRBJ2-7; 7 bases line up with TRBD1. The CDR3 sequence is 14 residues long. V was clipped by 7 bases and J by 5 bases; unmatched bases: 11. Looked up from germline, CDR1 is MNHEY and CDR2 is SVGAGI. The CDR3 reads CASNPDRVSNEQYF. CDR3 coding DNA: TGTGCCAGCAATCCTGACAGGGTTAGCAACGAGCAGTACTTC.

This clone was seen only a few times. The V and J genes are TRBV9 and TRBJ2-3, with a tentative D call TRBD1 (6 bases). There are 13 residues in the CDR3. Germline V gene data show CDR1 as SGDLS and CDR2 as YYNGEE. V shed 3 bases and J shed 3 bases, with 8 bases lying between them. CDR3 nucleotide sequence: TGTGCCAGCAGCGGACAGGAGACAGATACGCAGTATTTT. Its translation: CASSGQETDTQYF.

This sequence joins TRBV19 and TRBJ1-3; 7 positions agree with TRBD1. Trimming took 7 bases from V and 4 from J; bases not matched to a gene: 7. The CDR3 contains 14 residues. CDR1 is LNHDA, CDR2 SQIVND, per germline (reference sequence). The DNA for the CDR3 is TGTGCCAGTACCTCCGGGACAGCCGGAAACACCATATATTTT. Encoded protein: CASTSGTAGNTIYF. Full variable domain (outside the CDR3, taken from reference TRBV19 and TRBJ1-3): DGGITQSPKYLFRKEGQNVTLSCEQNLNHDAMYWYRQDPGQGLRLIYYSQIVNDFQKGDIAEGYSVSREKKESFPLTVTSAQKNPTAFYLCASTSGTAGNTIYFGEGSWLTVV.

The rearrangement links TRBV3-1 (or the pseudogene TRBV3-2) to TRBJ1-2; the match to TRBD1 covers 8 bases. The CDR3 totals 15 residues. The germline V gene has CDR1 LGHDT and CDR2 YNNKEL (reference sequence). V lost 4 bases to trimming and J lost 8 bases; unmatched junction nucleotides: 12. The CDR3 DNA reads TGTGCCAGCAGCCCGTCCCGGGACAGGACGGGCGGCTACACCTTC. Translated, it gives CASSPSRDRTGGYTF.

On this clone: Distinct nucleotide sequences in the sample also encode this CDR3. The genes are TRBV11-2 and TRBJ2-5; 7 bases are a match to TRBD1. The CDR3 runs 15 residues. The germline CDR1 and CDR2 sequences are SGHAT and FQNNGV. V trimming: 1 base; J trimming: 5 bases; junction bases outside the gene matches: 7. CDR3 DNA sequence: TGTGCCAGCAGCTTAGGGACAGGACGTGGGGAGACCCAGTACTTC. Amino acid sequence: CASSLGTGRGETQYF. Complete variable domain (other parts from reference TRBV11-2 and TRBJ2-5): EAGVAQSPRYKIIEKRQSVAFWCNPISGHATLYWYQQILGQGPKLLIQFQNNGVVDDSQLPKDRFSAERLKGVDSTLKIQPAKLEDSAVYLCASSLGTGRGETQYFGPGTRLLVL.

This rearrangement joins TRBV7-6 to TRBJ2-1, with TRBD1 matching 9 bases. The CDR3 contains 18 residues. Germline V gene lookup returns CDR1 SGHVS and CDR2 FNYEAQ. The V gene end was trimmed by 0 bases and the J gene end by 6 bases; junction bases not matched to a gene: 12. The CDR3 DNA is TGTGCCAGCAGCTTAGCCCGAACAGGGGGCGGGCCCCGCAATGAGCAGTTCTTC. It specifies CASSLARTGGGPRNEQFF.

The gene calls are TRBV15 and TRBJ1-1; maybe TRBD1 (6 bases). Germline assignment: CDR1 LNHNV and CDR2 YYDKDF (reference sequence). The CDR3 extends over 14 amino acids. Trimming pared 0 bases from V and 6 bases from J, leaving 11 bases between. The CDR3 sequence: CATSRDQGSAEAFF. The CDR3 region has the DNA TGTGCCACCAGCAGAGATCAGGGGAGCGCTGAAGCTTTCTTT.

The V gene is TRBV6-1, the J gene TRBJ2-7; a possible D gene is TRBD2 (6 bases). This CDR3 spans 16 amino acids. V lost 4 bases and J lost 1, with 17 bases in between. Germline V gives CDR1 MNHNS, CDR2 SASEGT. CDR3 residues: CASSGGGTDGSYEQYF. The CDR3 nucleotides read TGTGCCAGCAGTGGGGGTGGGACTGATGGATCCTACGAGCAGTACTTC.

The chain uses TRBV24-1 and TRBJ2-3; D is uncertain. The CDR3 has 12 amino acids. CDR1 is KGHDR and CDR2 is SFDVKD in the germline V gene. The ends were cut back, 4 bases at V and 6 bases at J, with 7 bases in the middle. The CDR3 nucleotides are TGTGCCACCAGTGACCTATCGGATACGCAGTATTTT. Protein product: CATSDLSDTQYF.

The chain combines TRBV19 with TRBJ1-4; possible D gene TRBD1, 5 bases. V lost 5 bases, J lost 5 bases, and 15 bases lay in between. CDR1 and CDR2 from the germline V gene are LNHDA and SQIVND (reference sequence). This CDR3 comprises 15 residues. The CDR3 DNA is TGTGCCAGTAGTCCAGCACAGGTCCTGAATGAAAAACTGTTTTTT. Amino acid sequence: CASSPAQVLNEKLFF.

This clone was seen once. The chain is built from TRBV18 and TRBJ2-7; 7 nucleotides align to TRBD1. There are 14 residues in the CDR3. The V segment lost 3 bases and the J segment 2 bases; nucleotides outside the gene matches: 4. Germline assignment: CDR1 KGHSH and CDR2 LQKENI. CDR3 region: CASSPPGQPYEQYF. The CDR3 nucleotides read TGTGCCAGCTCACCTCCGGGACAGCCCTACGAGCAGTACTTC.

The chain links TRBV15 to TRBJ1-1; the D gene is possibly TRBD1 (6 bases). Germline CDR1 and CDR2: LNHNV and YYDKDF (reference sequence). V lost 1 base, J lost 3 bases, and 6 bases lay in between. The CDR3 is 13 amino acids. This CDR3 reads CATSRGQDTEAFF. For the CDR3, the DNA is TGTGCCACCAGCAGAGGACAGGACACTGAAGCTTTCTTT.

The CDR3 DNA reads as TGTGCCAGCAGCTTGGTGAGCGGCAATGAGCAGTTCTTC. It codes for CASSLVSGNEQFF. V usage is TRBV5-4 and J usage is TRBJ2-1, with D perhaps TRBD2 (5 bases). V dropped 0 bases and J dropped 6 bases, with 7 bases sitting between them. The germline gives CDR1 SGHNT, CDR2 YYREEE (reference sequence). The CDR3 runs 13 residues.

This chain links TRBV14 with TRBJ1-1; the match to TRBD1 covers 7 bases. The germline gives CDR1 SGHDN, CDR2 FVKESK. The CDR3 covers 17 residues. V trimming: 4 bases; J trimming: 3 bases; junction bases outside the gene matches: 14. This CDR3 reads CASSRYGGGKRDTEAFF. DNA of the CDR3: TGTGCCAGCAGCCGATATGGAGGGGGCAAAAGGGACACTGAAGCTTTCTTT.

The V call is TRBV11-2, the J call TRBJ2-5, with TRBD2 identical over 9 bases. This CDR3 is 16 amino acids long. V lost 5 bases to trimming and J lost 4 bases; unmatched junction nucleotides: 11. Germline V lookup: CDR1 SGHAT, CDR2 FQNNGV. CDR3 sequence reads: CASSGQMAGGLETQYF. DNA for the CDR3: TGTGCCAGCAGCGGTCAGATGGCGGGGGGGTTAGAGACCCAGTACTTC.

The V and J genes are TRBV6-2 or TRBV6-3 and TRBJ2-1, with D possibly matching TRBD2 (7 bases). CDR1 MNHEY and CDR2 SVGEGT come from the germline V gene. The CDR3 consists of 15 residues. The ends were cut back, 5 bases at V and 8 bases at J, with 19 bases in the middle. CDR3 amino acids: CASSRGGPGIYEQFF. The CDR3 DNA is TGTGCCAGCAGTCGCGGGGGCCCCGGGATCTATGAGCAGTTCTTC.

This clone has more than one count but fewer than ten. V usage is TRBV7-9 and J usage is TRBJ2-2, with TRBD2 identical over 14 bases. The germline gives CDR1 SEHNR, CDR2 FQNEAQ (reference sequence). The CDR3 extends over 18 amino acids. The V gene end was trimmed by 5 bases and the J gene end by 0 bases; junction bases not matched to a gene: 5. CDR3 sequence (DNA): TGTGCCAGCAGCCACGGGACTAGCGGGGGAACGAACACCGGGGAGCTGTTTTTT. It is translated as CASSHGTSGGTNTGELFF.

The rearrangement links TRBV4-1 to TRBJ2-7; weak D call: TRBD1 (6 bases). This CDR3 region has 18 residues. Trimming removed 4 bases at V and 2 bases at J, with 24 bases between. Germline values: CDR1 MGHRA, CDR2 YSYEKL. CDR3 in DNA: TGCGCCAGCAGCCGAGGGCCAGGGGCGTCGGGCAGCCCCTACGAGCAGTACTTC. Residues: CASSRGPGASGSPYEQYF.

V usage is TRBV20-1 and J usage is TRBJ2-1, with D unresolved. There are 11 residues in the CDR3. Trimming took 3 bases from V and 7 from J, leaving 7 bases between them. Germline V gene sequence: CDR1 DFQATT, CDR2 SNEGSKA (reference sequence). The CDR3 spells CSARSGNEQFF. The CDR3 DNA is TGCAGTGCTAGGTCGGGTAATGAGCAGTTCTTC.

The chain is built from TRBV30 and TRBJ2-7; TRBD2 matches at 9 bases. V shed 2 bases and J 2 bases; nucleotides not matched to a gene: 4. CDR1 is GTSNPN and CDR2 is SVGIG in the germline V gene (reference sequence). This CDR3 is built from 14 residues. The CDR3 bases are TGTGCCTGGAGTAGTGGCGGGGGGGCCTACGAGCAGTACTTC. Encoded protein: CAWSSGGGAYEQYF.

CDR3 protein: CATSRDQGRAQHF. The CDR3 DNA reads TGTGCCACCAGCAGAGATCAGGGAAGGGCCCAGCATTTT. V usage is TRBV15 and J usage is TRBJ1-5; D may be TRBD1 (5 bases). The length of the CDR3 is 13 residues. From germline, CDR1 is LNHNV and CDR2 YYDKDF (reference sequence). The ends were cut back, 0 bases at V and 11 bases at J, with 11 bases in the middle.